The 28 T cell receptor beta chains reported below all come from one sample, sequenced in a study of technical replicates of blood from a few donors (dated by TCRdb to 2016 to 2017). Libraries were made using the immunoSEQ multiplex PCR assay. TCRdb took over this immuneACCESS table, retaining in-frame rearrangements with V and J assigned. Such tables are incomplete; in checked studies, under half of the missing clones stem from an unresolved V gene, and the remainder is unexplained. In all, the sample holds some 68,000 clones, and just under 97% of those were seen once. In total, the top ten clones hold approximately 0.22% of the sample. Source material: T cells isolated from PBMCs. The receptors were gathered from a human donor in good health.

The chain recombines TRBV7-6 with TRBJ2-5, with no clear D. The CDR3 is 13 amino acids. CDR1 and CDR2 from the germline V gene are SGHVS and FNYEAQ. Trimming took 2 bases from V and 0 from J, leaving 4 bases between them. In nucleotides, the CDR3 is TGTGCCAGCAGCTTACAGTACCAAGAGACCCAGTACTTC. Its translation: CASSLQYQETQYF.

The chain employs TRBV2 and TRBJ1-4; 9 positions match TRBD1. This CDR3 spans 17 amino acids. V gave up 10 bases and J gave up 0 bases; unmatched junction bases: 12. CDR1 and CDR2 (germline): SNHLY, FYNNEI. CDR3 loop: CANSGQGDSATNEKLFF. CDR3 bases: TGTGCCAACTCGGGACAGGGCGACTCTGCAACTAATGAAAAACTGTTTTTT.

V usage is TRBV4-2 and J usage is TRBJ2-7; 9 nucleotides align to TRBD2. CDR1 and CDR2 from the germline V gene are LGHNA and YNFKEQ. CDR3 size: 15 residues. V shed 1 base and J 0 bases; nucleotides not matched to a gene: 1. The CDR3 here is CASSQGTSVSYEQYF. The DNA of the CDR3 is TGTGCCAGCAGCCAAGGGACTAGCGTCTCCTACGAGCAGTACTTC.

The genes are TRBV27 and TRBJ2-1, with D possibly being TRBD2 (5 bases). V was clipped by 3 bases and J by 8 bases, with 14 bases between them. Germline V CDR1 and CDR2: MNHEY, SMNVEV (reference sequence). The CDR3 sequence is 14 residues long. The CDR3 reads CASSFSSSGYEQFF. In nucleotides, the CDR3 is TGTGCCAGCAGTTTCTCTAGCTCGGGCTATGAGCAGTTCTTC.

This clone was picked up one time. This rearrangement joins TRBV2 to TRBJ1-2, with TRBD1 as a possible D gene (5 bases). CDR3 size: 15 residues. The germline gives CDR1 SNHLY, CDR2 FYNNEI. V lost 6 bases and J lost 4, with 18 bases in between. CDR3: CASRQGSGRIYGYTF. The CDR3 DNA reads as TGTGCCAGCAGGCAGGGTTCCGGTAGAATCTATGGCTACACCTTC. Full variable domain (missing parts from reference TRBV2 and TRBJ1-2): EPEVTQTPSHQVTQMGQEVILRCVPISNHLYFYWYRQILGQKVEFLVSFYNNEISEKSEIFDDQFSVERPDGSNFTLKIRSTKLEDSAMYFCASRQGSGRIYGYTFGSGTRLTVV.

This rearrangement joins TRBV18 to TRBJ1-2; D is possibly TRBD1 (5 bases). Trimming stripped 2 bases from V and 0 bases from J, with 16 bases between. The CDR3 is 17 residues long. Germline V gene data show CDR1 as KGHSH and CDR2 as LQKENI. CDR3 amino acids: CASSPDKGTSTNYGYTF. CDR3 nucleotides: TGTGCCAGCTCACCAGATAAGGGGACTTCCACTAACTATGGCTACACCTTC.

The table lists this clone with a count of one. The CDR3 DNA reads as TGTGCCACCAGCAGAGAGGTGAGCCGCAAATTGTACGAGCAGTACTTC. This codes for CATSREVSRKLYEQYF. This rearrangement joins TRBV15 to TRBJ2-7; D uncertain. This CDR3 spans 16 amino acids. Trimming cost V 0 bases and J 4 bases, with 16 bases left between them. Germline lookup yields CDR1 LNHNV and CDR2 YYDKDF (reference sequence).

The gene calls are TRBV7-6 and TRBJ2-2; TRBD2 matches at 7 bases. J gave up 6 bases and V 0 bases, and 7 bases lay outside the gene matches. CDR3 length: 16 residues. Germline V lookup: CDR1 SGHVS, CDR2 FNYEAQ. CDR3 protein: CASSLARGAGPGELFF. The CDR3 coding sequence is TGTGCCAGCAGCTTAGCTCGGGGAGCGGGACCCGGGGAGCTGTTTTTT.

This chain uses TRBV5-4 with TRBJ1-1, with D perhaps TRBD1 (6 bases). This CDR3 comprises 16 residues. Germline V gives CDR1 SGHNT, CDR2 YYREEE (reference sequence). V was clipped by 4 bases and J by 1 base, with 17 bases between them. This chain's CDR3 is CASSPPAGGQNTEAFF. In DNA form, the CDR3 reads TGTGCCAGCAGCCCCCCGGCGGGGGGGCAGAACACTGAAGCTTTCTTT.

This clone was seen a single time. The CDR3 sequence: CASSPPAGSSGRAFETQYF. The CDR3 nucleotides are TGTGCCAGCTCACCACCAGCGGGTTCTAGCGGGAGGGCCTTTGAGACCCAGTACTTC. The J gene is TRBJ2-5, the V gene TRBV18; 12 nucleotides line up with TRBD2. The CDR3 is 19 amino acids. V trimming: 0 bases; J trimming: 5 bases; junction bases outside the gene matches: 13. The V gene's germline CDR1 is KGHSH and CDR2 LQKENI.

This clone has just one count. V gene TRBV27 combines with J gene TRBJ2-2; 7 nucleotides align to TRBD2. V dropped 6 bases and J dropped 0; count of bases not matched to a gene: 4. CDR3 length: 15 amino acids. In germline, CDR1 is MNHEY, CDR2 SMNVEV (reference sequence). CDR3 in DNA: TGTGCCAGCAGCCGGGGGGACTCGAACACCGGGGAGCTGTTTTTT. Translating it yields CASSRGDSNTGELFF.

This chain uses TRBV29-1 with TRBJ2-7; 9 positions match TRBD2. The J segment lost 6 bases and the V segment lost 0 bases, leaving 9 bases of the junction unmatched. CDR1 is SQVTM and CDR2 is ANQGSEA in the germline V gene. CDR3 length: 15 residues. The CDR3 DNA follows: TGCAGCGTTGAAGATCGAGTAGCGGGAGTTCTCGAGCAGTACTTC. It specifies CSVEDRVAGVLEQYF.

This rearrangement joins TRBV19 to TRBJ2-6, with D possibly being TRBD1 (6 bases). The germline V gene encodes CDR1 LNHDA and CDR2 SQIVND (reference sequence). V lost 1 base and J lost 7, with 8 bases in between. The CDR3 totals 14 residues. CDR3 sequence: CASSIAGVANVLTF. CDR3 nucleotides: TGTGCCAGTAGTATAGCAGGGGTAGCCAACGTCCTGACTTTC.

The CDR3 nucleotides are TGTGCCACCAGCAGAGAAGGGGACTACCAAGAGACCCAGTACTTC. Residues: CATSREGDYQETQYF. The chain couples TRBV15 to TRBJ2-5; D is possibly TRBD2 (6 bases). Germline CDR1 is LNHNV and CDR2 is YYDKDF (reference sequence). The length of the CDR3 is 15 residues. V dropped 0 bases and J dropped 0 bases, with 8 bases sitting between them.

V usage is TRBV15 and J usage is TRBJ1-1; TRBD1 aligns across 10 bases. Germline V gene data show CDR1 as LNHNV and CDR2 as YYDKDF (reference sequence). V was clipped by 3 bases and J by 4 bases; unmatched bases: 2. The CDR3 extends over 14 amino acids. CDR3 in amino acids: CATSRDRGSTEAFF. In nucleotides, the CDR3 is TGTGCCACCAGCAGGGACAGGGGGTCCACTGAAGCTTTCTTT.

The CDR3 spells CASSLQGAGELFF. The DNA for the CDR3 is TGTGCCAGCAGTTTACAGGGGGCTGGGGAGCTGTTTTTT. The V and J genes are TRBV27 and TRBJ2-2, with 8 nucleotides matching TRBD1. Looked up from germline, CDR1 is MNHEY and CDR2 is SMNVEV (reference sequence). Trimming cost V 2 bases and J 8 bases; bases outside gene matches: 1. The length of the CDR3 is 13 residues.

The CDR3 sequence is CASSLAGYLSTDTQYF. The CDR3 nucleotides read TGCGCCAGCAGCTTGGCGGGGTACCTCTCCACAGATACGCAGTATTTT. The chain is built from TRBV5-1 and TRBJ2-3, with D perhaps matching TRBD2 (5 bases). The CDR3 loop spans 16 amino acids. The germline V gene encodes CDR1 SGHRS and CDR2 YFSETQ. Deletions cut 0 bases from V and 2 bases from J, with 13 bases between.

The chain recombines TRBV7-9 with TRBJ1-2; TRBD1 might be the D (5 bases). The V gene's germline CDR1 is SEHNR and CDR2 FQNEAQ (reference sequence). CDR3 length equals 12 residues. V shed 5 bases and J shed 3 bases, with 7 bases lying between them. DNA of the CDR3: TGTGCCAGCAGCCCGGGGGACTATGGCTACACCTTC. Translation: CASSPGDYGYTF.

This chain uses TRBV2 with TRBJ1-5; TRBD1 matches 10 bases. The J segment lost 4 bases and the V segment lost 8 bases, leaving 5 bases of the junction unmatched. Germline V gene sequence: CDR1 SNHLY, CDR2 FYNNEI. The length of the CDR3 is 14 residues. The DNA of the CDR3 is TGTGCCAGCTGCGGGACAGGGGCTAATCAGCCCCAGCATTTT. Its translation: CASCGTGANQPQHF.

The chain combines TRBV10-3 with TRBJ2-1; 10 bases match TRBD2. With V trimmed by 5 bases and J by 6 bases, 4 bases remained unmatched. The germline V gene has CDR1 ENHRY and CDR2 SYGVKD. This CDR3 region has 14 residues. CDR3: CAISLAGEPNEQFF. CDR3 nucleotide sequence: TGTGCCATCAGTCTAGCGGGAGAGCCCAATGAGCAGTTCTTC.

V usage is TRBV27 and J usage is TRBJ2-7, with D perhaps matching TRBD1 (5 bases). There are 15 residues in the CDR3. With 8 bases removed from V and 2 bases from J, the gap between germline ends came to 19 bases. The germline gives CDR1 MNHEY, CDR2 SMNVEV (reference sequence). The CDR3 spells CASRYVREGAYEQYF. The CDR3 coding sequence is TGTGCCAGCCGTTACGTCAGGGAAGGGGCCTACGAGCAGTACTTC.

The chain carries TRBV5-1 and TRBJ2-2; D gene ambiguous. Germline lookup yields CDR1 SGHRS and CDR2 YFSETQ. The CDR3 is 16 residues long. The V gene lost 3 bases and the J gene lost 2 bases, with 14 bases spanning the gap. The chain's CDR3 is CASSSISAVNTGELFF. The CDR3 nucleotides read TGCGCCAGCAGCTCGATATCGGCGGTAAACACCGGGGAGCTGTTTTTT.

This chain links TRBV5-6 with TRBJ2-3; 10 bases match TRBD1. Germline CDR1 is SGHDT and CDR2 is YYEEEE. The J segment lost 3 bases and the V segment lost 7 bases, leaving 2 bases of the junction unmatched. CDR3 size: 13 residues. The CDR3 DNA follows: TGTGCCAGCGTGGGACAGGGGACAGATACGCAGTATTTT. As protein: CASVGQGTDTQYF.

V is TRBV6-5 and J is TRBJ2-1; D is possibly TRBD2 (5 bases). V lost 6 bases to trimming and J lost 10 bases, with 10 bases between them. Germline CDR1 MNHEY, CDR2 SVGAGI. CDR3 length: 11 residues. The CDR3 region has the DNA TGTGCCAGCAGCCTGAGCGGAGAGCAGTTCTTC. It yields the protein CASSLSGEQFF.

The gene calls are TRBV4-1 and TRBJ2-7; 8 positions match TRBD1. The CDR3 consists of 15 residues. V dropped 2 bases and J dropped 3; count of bases not matched to a gene: 6. Germline loops: CDR1 MGHRA, CDR2 YSYEKL. The DNA of the CDR3 is TGCGCCAGCAGCCAAATAGACAGGGGAAACTACGAGCAGTACTTC. This gives the protein CASSQIDRGNYEQYF.

The V gene is TRBV30, the J gene TRBJ1-1, with D possibly matching TRBD1 (6 bases). V was trimmed by 2 bases and J by 13 bases, leaving 14 bases between them. CDR1 is GTSNPN, CDR2 SVGIG, per germline (reference sequence). This CDR3 comprises 11 residues. In DNA form, the CDR3 reads TGTGCCTGGAGTCAAAACAGGGCAGGTTTCTTT. Protein: CAWSQNRAGFF. Based on the CDR3 plus reference TRBV30 and TRBJ1-1, the full variable domain is SQTIHQWPATLVQPVGSPLSLECTVEGTSNPNLYWYRQAAGRGLQLLFYSVGIGQISSEVPQNLSASRPQDRQFILSSKKLLLSDSGFYLCAWSQNRAGFFGQGTRLTVV.

The chain recombines TRBV4-2 with TRBJ2-7, with 12 bases lining up with TRBD2. Germline values: CDR1 LGHNA, CDR2 YNFKEQ. This CDR3 region has 19 residues. V gave up 0 bases and J gave up 3 bases; unmatched junction bases: 12. CDR3 sequence reads: CASSQEAASGRAFFYEQYF. The CDR3 coding sequence is TGTGCCAGCAGCCAAGAGGCCGCTAGCGGGAGGGCTTTTTTCTACGAGCAGTACTTC.

This rearrangement joins TRBV11-2 to TRBJ2-7, with D possibly TRBD2 on 5 matching bases. Germline V CDR1 and CDR2: SGHAT, FQNNGV. This CDR3 comprises 14 residues. V gave up 1 base and J gave up 3 bases, with 10 bases separating them. CDR3: CASSLGGLFYEQYF. As DNA, the CDR3 is TGTGCCAGCAGCTTAGGTGGACTGTTCTACGAGCAGTACTTC.